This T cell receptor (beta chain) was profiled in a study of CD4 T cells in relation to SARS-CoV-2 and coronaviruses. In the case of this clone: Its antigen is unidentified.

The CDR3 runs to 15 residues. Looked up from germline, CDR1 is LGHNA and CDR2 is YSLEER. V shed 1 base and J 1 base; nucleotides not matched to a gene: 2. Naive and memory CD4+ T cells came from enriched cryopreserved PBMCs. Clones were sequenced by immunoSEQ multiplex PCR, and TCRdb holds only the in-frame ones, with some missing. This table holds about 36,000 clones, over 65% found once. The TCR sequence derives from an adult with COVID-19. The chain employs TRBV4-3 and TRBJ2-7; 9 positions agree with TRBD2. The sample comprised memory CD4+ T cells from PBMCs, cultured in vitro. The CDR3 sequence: CASSQALAGSYEQYF. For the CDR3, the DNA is TGCGCCAGCAGCCAAGCGCTAGCGGGGTCCTACGAGCAGTACTTC.